These 15 T cell receptor beta chains share one sample of origin, sequenced in a study of blood T cell repertoires in COVID-19. The repertoire was sequenced with immunoSEQ multiplex PCR; TCRdb's copy has only in-frame clones and lacks some. The table records 200,000 to 250,000 clones, about 87% of them present only once. Source material: peripheral blood. These receptors came from a man younger than 40 with COVID-19, enrolled during active disease.

In nucleotides, the CDR3 is TGTGCTAGTGGCACCGATACTAGGACGTTTAACTATGGCTACACCTTC. It codes for CASGTDTRTFNYGYTF. The chain employs TRBV12-5 and TRBJ1-2; no clear D gene. V dropped 6 bases and J dropped 1 base, with 18 bases sitting between them. The CDR3 loop spans 16 amino acids. Germline CDR1 LGHNT, CDR2 FRNRAP.

V is TRBV19 and J is TRBJ1-5; 10 nucleotides match TRBD1. The V gene's germline CDR1 is LNHDA and CDR2 SQIVND (reference sequence). The CDR3 totals 14 residues. Germline trimming cut 7 bases from V and 5 bases from J; bases unmatched to any gene: 5. CDR3 nucleotide sequence: TGTGCCAGTACTCCGGGACAGGGGTATCAGCCCCAGCATTTT. Protein sequence: CASTPGQGYQPQHF.

The rearrangement uses TRBV10-3 and TRBJ1-2; 9 bases match TRBD1. V gave up 5 bases and J gave up 7 bases; unmatched junction bases: 5. Germline V gene lookup returns CDR1 ENHRY and CDR2 SYGVKD. The CDR3 consists of 13 residues. CDR3 nucleotide sequence: TGTGCCATCAGTAGGGACAGGGAGCTTGGCTACACCTTC. Encoded protein: CAISRDRELGYTF.

In its sample, this clone was seen once. V usage is TRBV12-3 or TRBV12-4 and J usage is TRBJ1-5, with 8 bases that match TRBD1. The CDR3 runs 13 residues. The V gene end was trimmed by 4 bases and the J gene end by 5 bases; junction bases not matched to a gene: 1. DNA of the CDR3: TGTGCCAGCAGTTCGGACAGGGATCAGCCCCAGCATTTT. Amino acids: CASSSDRDQPQHF.

V gene TRBV28 combines with J gene TRBJ2-7, with 7 bases lining up with TRBD1. The V gene's germline CDR1 is MDHEN and CDR2 SYDVKM. Unmatched junction bases numbered 5, after V lost 2 bases and J lost 4 bases. The CDR3 totals 14 residues. The CDR3 DNA follows: TGTGCCAGCAGTTTAGAGCAGGGGGATTACGAGCAGTACTTC. Protein sequence: CASSLEQGDYEQYF.

This sequence joins TRBV27 and TRBJ1-4, with 9 bases fitting TRBD1. Germline values: CDR1 MNHEY, CDR2 SMNVEV (reference sequence). The V gene end was trimmed by 0 bases and the J gene end by 7 bases; junction bases not matched to a gene: 12. The CDR3 extends over 18 amino acids. The CDR3 DNA reads TGTGCCAGCAGTTTATCGCGGACAGGGGCCAATAAGGCTGAAAAACTGTTTTTT. It translates to CASSLSRTGANKAEKLFF. Using reference TRBV27 and TRBJ1-4 for the parts outside the CDR3, the full variable domain is EAQVTQNPRYLITVTGKKLTVTCSQNMNHEYMSWYRQDPGLGLRQIYYSMNVEVTDKGDVPEGYKVSRKEKRNFPLILESPSPNQTSLYFCASSLSRTGANKAEKLFFGSGTQLSVL.

The rearrangement links TRBV21-1 to TRBJ2-7; the table's D gene call, TRBD1, was not cross checked with the DNA. TRBV21-1 is assigned pseudogene status. The CDR3 is made up of 17 amino acids. The CDR3, as DNA: TGTGCCAGCAGCAAAGGACCTACAGGACAGGGAGTCTACGAGCAGTACTTC. Translation gives CASSKGPTGQGVYEQYF.

This clone was picked up one time. This rearrangement joins TRBV28 to TRBJ1-3, with 8 bases that match TRBD1. The CDR3 has 14 residues. Germline CDR1 reads MDHEN; CDR2 reads SYDVKM. Trimming at V came to 6 bases and at J to 8 bases, leaving 9 bases not matched to a gene. The CDR3 loop is CASSSGQGGYTIYF. CDR3 coding DNA: TGTGCCAGCAGCTCCGGACAGGGTGGTTACACCATATATTTT.

The chain is built from TRBV6-6 and TRBJ2-6; D is perhaps TRBD1 (6 bases). Trimming took off 6 bases at V and 4 bases at J, with 13 bases between the two ends. Germline-derived CDR1 and CDR2 are MNHNY and SVGAGI (reference sequence). The CDR3 has 15 amino acids. CDR3 DNA: TGTGCCAGCAGCAGCTCAGGGGAGGGGGCCAACGTCCTGACTTTC. It codes for CASSSSGEGANVLTF.

The chain is built from TRBV24-1 and TRBJ1-4, with 9 bases identical to TRBD1. The CDR3 consists of 21 residues. V lost 2 bases and J lost 0; bases outside the gene matches: 15. Germline V gene lookup returns CDR1 KGHDR and CDR2 SFDVKD. CDR3 sequence reads: CATSDSQTGGVIASTNEKLFF. CDR3 nucleotide sequence: TGTGCCACCAGTGATTCCCAAACAGGGGGCGTGATAGCATCAACTAATGAAAAACTGTTTTTT.

This chain uses TRBV2 with TRBJ1-1; unclear D gene. Germline V gene lookup returns CDR1 SNHLY and CDR2 FYNNEI. The CDR3 covers 13 residues. Trimming left V 3 bases short and J 2 bases short, with 7 bases between. CDR3 sequence (DNA): TGTGCCAGCAGTGATTTTACAAACACTGAAGCTTTCTTT. Protein sequence: CASSDFTNTEAFF. Full variable domain (outside the CDR3, taken from reference TRBV2 and TRBJ1-1): EPEVTQTPSHQVTQMGQEVILRCVPISNHLYFYWYRQILGQKVEFLVSFYNNEISEKSEIFDDQFSVERPDGSNFTLKIRSTKLEDSAMYFCASSDFTNTEAFFGQGTRLTVV.

This chain uses TRBV9 with TRBJ2-1, with 8 bases aligning to TRBD2. This CDR3 is built from 15 residues. Trimming cost V 5 bases and J 7 bases; bases outside gene matches: 11. Germline values: CDR1 SGDLS, CDR2 YYNGEE. CDR3 nucleotide sequence: TGTGCCAGCAGTGGGGGAACGGGAGGGATTAATGAGCAGTTCTTC. As protein: CASSGGTGGINEQFF.

The chain couples TRBV12-5 to TRBJ2-1; 9 positions match TRBD2. Germline V lookup: CDR1 LGHNT, CDR2 FRNRAP. The CDR3 extends over 17 amino acids. V was clipped by 7 bases and J by 8 bases; unmatched bases: 18. The CDR3 nucleotides are TGTGCTAGTGCTCAATCCGTCTGGGCGGGAGGGCCCGATGAGCAGTTCTTC. Its protein is CASAQSVWAGGPDEQFF. The full variable domain, in which reference TRBV12-5 and TRBJ2-1 provide the parts outside the CDR3, is DARVTQTPRHKVTEMGQEVTMRCQPILGHNTVFWYRQTMMQGLELLAYFRNRAPLDDSGMPKDRFSAEMPDATLATLKIQPSEPRDSAVYFCASAQSVWAGGPDEQFFGPGTRLTVL.

This chain uses TRBV28 with TRBJ1-2; D gene unclear. Germline CDR1 is MDHEN and CDR2 is SYDVKM. This CDR3 is 14 amino acids long. Trimming shortened V by 4 bases and J by 3 bases, and 12 bases separated the two germline ends. CDR3 sequence: CASSSPSRDYGYTF. The DNA of the CDR3 is TGTGCCAGCAGTTCCCCTTCCCGGGACTATGGCTACACCTTC.

The V gene is TRBV3-1 (or the pseudogene TRBV3-2), the J gene TRBJ1-2; 9 bases match TRBD1. Germline CDR1 and CDR2: LGHDT and YNNKEL (reference sequence). This CDR3 is built from 16 residues. V lost 5 bases to trimming and J lost 0 bases; unmatched junction nucleotides: 7. CDR3 region: CASSGTGRHTNYGYTF. The CDR3 nucleotides are TGTGCCAGCAGCGGGACAGGGAGACATACTAACTATGGCTACACCTTC.